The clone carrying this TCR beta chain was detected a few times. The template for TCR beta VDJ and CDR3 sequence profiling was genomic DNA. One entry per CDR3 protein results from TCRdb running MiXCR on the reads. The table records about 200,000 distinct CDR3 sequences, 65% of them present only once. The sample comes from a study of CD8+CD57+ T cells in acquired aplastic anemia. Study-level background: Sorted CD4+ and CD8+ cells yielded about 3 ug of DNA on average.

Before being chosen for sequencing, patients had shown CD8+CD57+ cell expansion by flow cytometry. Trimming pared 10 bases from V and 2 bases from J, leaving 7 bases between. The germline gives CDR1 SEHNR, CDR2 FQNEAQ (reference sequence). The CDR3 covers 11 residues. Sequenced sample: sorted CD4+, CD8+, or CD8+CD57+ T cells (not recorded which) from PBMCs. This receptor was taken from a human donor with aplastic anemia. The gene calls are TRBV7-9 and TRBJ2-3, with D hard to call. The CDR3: CAITITDTQYF. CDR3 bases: TGTGCCATCACGATCACAGATACGCAGTATTTT. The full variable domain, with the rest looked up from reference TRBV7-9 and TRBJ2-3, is DTGVSQNPRHKITKRGQNVTFRCDPISEHNRLYWYRQTLGQGPEFLTYFQNEAQLEKSRLLSDRFSAERPKGSFSTLEIQRTEQGDSAMYLCAITITDTQYFGPGTRLTVL.